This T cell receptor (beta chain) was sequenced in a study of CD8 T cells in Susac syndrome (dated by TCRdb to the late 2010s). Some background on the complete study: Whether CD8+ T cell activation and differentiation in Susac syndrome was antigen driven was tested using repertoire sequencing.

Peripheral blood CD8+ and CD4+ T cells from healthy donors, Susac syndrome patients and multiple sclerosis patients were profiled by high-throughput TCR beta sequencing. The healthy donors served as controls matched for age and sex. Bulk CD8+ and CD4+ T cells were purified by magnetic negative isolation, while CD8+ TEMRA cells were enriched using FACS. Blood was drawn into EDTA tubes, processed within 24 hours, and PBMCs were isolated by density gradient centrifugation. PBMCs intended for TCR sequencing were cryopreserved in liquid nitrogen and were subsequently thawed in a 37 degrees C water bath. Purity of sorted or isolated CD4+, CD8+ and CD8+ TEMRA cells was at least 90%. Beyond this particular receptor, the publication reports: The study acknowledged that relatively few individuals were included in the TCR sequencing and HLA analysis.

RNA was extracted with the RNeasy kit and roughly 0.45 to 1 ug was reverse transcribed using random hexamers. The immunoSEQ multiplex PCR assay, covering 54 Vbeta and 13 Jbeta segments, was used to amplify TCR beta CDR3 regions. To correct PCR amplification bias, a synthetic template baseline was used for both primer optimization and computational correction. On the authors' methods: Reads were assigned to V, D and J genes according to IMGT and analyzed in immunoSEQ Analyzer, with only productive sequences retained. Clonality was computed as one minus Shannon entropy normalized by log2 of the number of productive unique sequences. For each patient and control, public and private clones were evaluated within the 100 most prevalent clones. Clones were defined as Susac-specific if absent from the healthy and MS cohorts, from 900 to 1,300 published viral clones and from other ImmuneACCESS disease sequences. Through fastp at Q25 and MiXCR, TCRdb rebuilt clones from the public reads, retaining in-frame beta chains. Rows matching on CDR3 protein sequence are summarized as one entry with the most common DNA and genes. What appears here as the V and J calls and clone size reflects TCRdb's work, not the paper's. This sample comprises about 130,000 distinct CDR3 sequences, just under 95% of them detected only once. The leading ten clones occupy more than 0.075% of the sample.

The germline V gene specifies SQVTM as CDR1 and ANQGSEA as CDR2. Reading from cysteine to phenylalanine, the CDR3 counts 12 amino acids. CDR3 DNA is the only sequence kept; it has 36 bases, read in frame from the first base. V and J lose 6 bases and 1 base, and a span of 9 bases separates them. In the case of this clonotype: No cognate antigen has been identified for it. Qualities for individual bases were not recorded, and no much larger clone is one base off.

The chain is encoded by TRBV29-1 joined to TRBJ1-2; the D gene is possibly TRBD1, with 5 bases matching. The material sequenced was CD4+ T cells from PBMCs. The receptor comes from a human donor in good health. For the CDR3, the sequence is CSVADSNYGYTF. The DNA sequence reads TGCAGCGTAGCCGACAGTAACTATGGCTACACCTTC.